Below, 22 T cell receptor beta chains from the same sample are listed, as sequenced in a study of CD8 T cells in ankylosing spondylitis. A single record per CDR3 protein comes from TCRdb applying MiXCR to the 5' RACE reads. This table holds more than 95,000 distinct CDR3 sequences, roughly 8.7% found once. The sample was blood, either unsorted or a sorted T cell fraction (not recorded which). The receptor source for this set is a male donor with ankylosing spondylitis or in good health (not recorded which).

This clonotype was counted ten times or more. The chain employs TRBV20-1 and TRBJ2-3; no reliable D call. In germline, CDR1 is DFQATT, CDR2 SNEGSKA (reference sequence). Deletions cut 3 bases from V and 0 bases from J, with 7 bases between. CDR3 length equals 13 residues. The CDR3 reads CSARAASTDTQYF. The CDR3 region has the DNA TGCAGTGCTAGGGCAGCTAGCACAGATACGCAGTATTTT.

The chain employs TRBV27 and TRBJ1-2; D gene ambiguous. This CDR3 has 13 amino acids. V lost 0 bases and J 7 bases, leaving 9 bases between the germline ends. Germline values: CDR1 MNHEY, CDR2 SMNVEV (reference sequence). In DNA, the CDR3 is TGTGCCAGCAGTTTATCTGGGGAACGTGGCTACACCTTC. Its protein is CASSLSGERGYTF.

This clonotype appeared many times. This sequence joins TRBV10-3 and TRBJ2-3; tentative D call: TRBD1 (5 bases). This CDR3 has 15 amino acids. V was clipped by 2 bases and J by 5 bases, with 14 bases between them. Germline CDR1 and CDR2: ENHRY and SYGVKD. The CDR3 region is CAISEEAGLRDTQYF. The CDR3 DNA is TGTGCCATCAGTGAGGAGGCAGGGTTGCGAGATACGCAGTATTTT.

The chain joins TRBV6-2 or TRBV6-3 to TRBJ2-1; D gene uncertain. The CDR3 contains 12 residues. The V and J ends lost 6 bases and 10 bases respectively, with 13 bases between them. Looked up from germline, CDR1 is MNHEY and CDR2 is SVGEGT. CDR3 sequence reads: CASSHPQYEQFF. The CDR3 DNA is TGTGCCAGCAGCCACCCTCAATACGAGCAGTTCTTC.

V and J are TRBV23-1 and TRBJ2-3; D possibly corresponds to TRBD1 (5 bases). TRBV23-1 is an open reading frame, and its role is uncertain. V gave up 2 bases and J gave up 2 bases, with 14 bases separating them. This CDR3 contains 16 residues. CDR3 sequence reads: CASSQGVRDITDTQYF. In DNA form, the CDR3 reads TGCGCCAGCAGTCAAGGGGTCAGGGATATCACAGATACGCAGTATTTT.

This clonotype was detected many times. The V and J genes are TRBV5-1 and TRBJ1-1; TRBD1 matches 8 bases. The J segment lost 5 bases and the V segment lost 4 bases, leaving 7 bases of the junction unmatched. CDR1 and CDR2 (germline): SGHRS, YFSETQ. This CDR3 has 14 amino acids. CDR3: CASSTRTGQTEAFF. CDR3 sequence (DNA): TGCGCCAGCAGCACAAGGACAGGGCAAACTGAAGCTTTCTTT.

This clonotype was seen many times. The V gene is TRBV29-1, the J gene TRBJ2-1, with 10 bases identical to TRBD1. The CDR3 runs 16 residues. Germline CDR1 SQVTM, CDR2 ANQGSEA. Unmatched junction bases numbered 3, after V lost 1 base and J lost 0 bases. The CDR3, as DNA: TGCAGCGTTGAAGGGGGGACAGGGGCCTCCTACAATGAGCAGTTCTTC. As protein: CSVEGGTGASYNEQFF.

Only a few counts were recorded for this clonotype. J is TRBJ1-4 and V is TRBV7-6; the D is unclear. The germline V gene encodes CDR1 SGHVS and CDR2 FNYEAQ. The CDR3 is made up of 13 amino acids. V was clipped by 4 bases and J by 8 bases, with 11 bases between them. CDR3 sequence: CASSSPAREKLFF. The DNA of the CDR3 is TGTGCCAGCAGCTCCCCGGCGCGGGAAAAACTGTTTTTT.

The CDR3 DNA follows: TGTGCCAGCAGTAGGACGAGCACCTACAATGAGCAGTTCTTC. Its protein is CASSRTSTYNEQFF. The rearrangement uses TRBV6-5 and TRBJ2-1, with D uncertain. V lost 5 bases and J lost 2, with 10 bases in between. The CDR3 spans 14 residues. CDR1 is MNHEY, CDR2 SVGAGI, per germline.

This clonotype was picked up many times. The chain joins TRBV12-3 or TRBV12-4 to TRBJ2-3; no clear D gene. CDR3 length equals 15 residues. Trimming removed 2 bases from V and 6 bases from J, with 15 bases in between. The CDR3 nucleotides are TGTGCCAGCAGTTTATTGAGCAGTGGGTGGGATACGCAGTATTTT. It codes for CASSLLSSGWDTQYF.

This clonotype was counted many times. The J gene is TRBJ2-7, the V gene TRBV7-9; D is perhaps TRBD2 (6 bases). The germline V gene encodes CDR1 SEHNR and CDR2 FQNEAQ (reference sequence). This CDR3 is 15 amino acids long. Trimming cost V 5 bases and J 5 bases, with 19 bases left between them. The CDR3 spells CASSPQPGVGDEQYF. CDR3 nucleotides: TGTGCCAGCAGCCCCCAACCGGGAGTAGGAGACGAGCAGTACTTC.

This clonotype was seen many times. The J gene is TRBJ2-5, the V gene TRBV18; D not certain. Trimming cost V 2 bases and J 7 bases, with 11 bases left between them. This CDR3 comprises 13 residues. The germline gives CDR1 KGHSH, CDR2 LQKENI. Written as DNA, the CDR3 is TGTGCCAGCTCACCAGATTCCCCAGGGACCCAGTACTTC. It yields the protein CASSPDSPGTQYF.

This clonotype was seen at least ten times. The V and J genes are TRBV4-3 and TRBJ1-5, with 7 bases aligning to TRBD1. Germline V CDR1 and CDR2: LGHNA, YSLEER. Trimming cost V 4 bases and J 2 bases; bases outside gene matches: 11. The CDR3 extends over 17 amino acids. The CDR3 DNA is TGCGCCAGCAGCCGACAGGGAGGCGAGTGGGGCAATCAGCCCCAGCATTTT. It specifies CASSRQGGEWGNQPQHF.

This clonotype has at least ten counts. This rearrangement joins TRBV12-3 or TRBV12-4 to TRBJ2-7, with 11 bases matching TRBD2. The CDR3 sequence is 21 residues long. J was trimmed by 0 bases and V by 4 bases; bases with no gene match: 20. The CDR3 DNA follows: TGTGCCAGCAGTTCTTCCCCACTAGCGGGAGAAGGCTTGAGGGGCTCCTACGAGCAGTACTTC. Translating gives CASSSSPLAGEGLRGSYEQYF.

This clonotype appeared a single time. Since a much larger clone is just one base distant, this may be a read error. The rearrangement links TRBV18 to TRBJ2-1; TRBD2 is a possible D gene (5 bases). The CDR3 has 12 residues. Germline V lookup: CDR1 KGHSH, CDR2 LQKENI. The CDR3 spells CAGSPLELEQFF. The CDR3 bases are TGTGCCGGCTCACCACTAGAATTGGAGCAGTTCTTC.

This clonotype occurred many times. The gene calls are TRBV6-5 and TRBJ2-1, with unresolved D. The CDR3 extends over 13 amino acids. V lost 6 bases and J 8 bases, leaving 14 bases between the germline ends. CDR1 is MNHEY and CDR2 is SVGAGI in the germline V gene. The CDR3 loop reads CASSHSLGDEQFF. As DNA, the CDR3 is TGTGCCAGCAGCCACTCCTTGGGCGATGAGCAGTTCTTC.

This clonotype was found a few times. The rearrangement joins TRBV7-9 to TRBJ2-7; TRBD1 might be the D (6 bases). Germline V CDR1 and CDR2: SEHNR, FQNEAQ (reference sequence). V lost 6 bases, J lost 1 base, and 13 bases lay in between. The CDR3 extends over 14 amino acids. As DNA, the CDR3 is TGTGCCAGCAGTTATAACAGGGAATCCTACGAGCAGTACTTC. Amino acids: CASSYNRESYEQYF.

This clonotype was recorded many times. V and J are TRBV6-5 and TRBJ2-6; no definite D call. Trimming removed 3 bases at V and 0 bases at J, with 6 bases between. Germline V CDR1 and CDR2: MNHEY, SVGAGI. The CDR3 loop spans 15 amino acids. The chain's CDR3 is CASSYVASGANVLTF. CDR3 sequence (DNA): TGTGCCAGCAGTTATGTGGCCTCTGGGGCCAACGTCCTGACTTTC.

The chain combines TRBV7-2 with TRBJ1-1, with unresolved D. CDR1 is SGHTA, CDR2 FQGNSA, per germline. Trimming took off 4 bases at V and 1 base at J, with 10 bases between the two ends. The CDR3 spans 14 residues. Here the CDR3 reads CASSYYGQNTEAFF. CDR3 DNA: TGTGCCAGCAGCTACTATGGGCAGAACACTGAAGCTTTCTTT.

This clonotype was seen many times. The chain recombines TRBV19 with TRBJ1-3, with no clear D. CDR3 size: 16 residues. The ends were cut back, 0 bases at V and 1 base at J, with 10 bases in the middle. Germline loops: CDR1 LNHDA, CDR2 SQIVND (reference sequence). In nucleotides, the CDR3 is TGTGCCAGTAGTATAGAGTTCGGAGTTTCTGGAAACACCATATATTTT. Translating it yields CASSIEFGVSGNTIYF.

This clonotype was seen many times. The chain uses TRBV6-2 or TRBV6-3 and TRBJ2-4; TRBD2 matches 10 bases. Germline loops: CDR1 MNHEY, CDR2 SVGEGT. The CDR3 is made up of 18 amino acids. J lost 2 bases, V lost 5 bases, and 12 bases had no gene match. CDR3: CASSSGRAGRSTKNIQYF. In DNA form, the CDR3 reads TGTGCCAGCAGTAGCGGGAGGGCCGGAAGGAGTACCAAAAACATTCAGTACTTC.

Notes on this clonotype: A single base separates this from a much larger clone, so it may be a read error. J is TRBJ2-6 and V is TRBV5-1; maybe TRBD1 (5 bases). The CDR3 extends over 15 amino acids. V was pared by 6 bases and J by 1 base, with 11 bases between. Germline CDR1 and CDR2: SGHRS and YFSETQ. The CDR3 region has the DNA TGCGCCAGCAACATACAGGCGTCTGGGGCCAACGTCCTGACTTTC. It encodes CASNIQASGANVLTF.